These T cell receptor beta chains were read from a single sample in a study of blood T cell repertoires in COVID-19. Clones were sequenced by immunoSEQ multiplex PCR, and TCRdb holds only the in-frame ones, with some missing. Here the sample spans a few hundred thousand clones, about 85% being singletons. Sequences were obtained from peripheral blood. All receptors derive from a human donor with COVID-19, enrolled during active disease. The donor label of this sample is uncertain. CDR3s include the opening cysteine and the closing phenylalanine or tryptophan. The D gene is left open where the match is weak. Some rows have no size entry. The others give once, few or many, or a class for an expanded clone.

>13|.|TRBJ2-1|TRBV7-7|.
CASSPDSYNEQFF
TGTGCTAGCAGCCCAGACTCGTACAATGAGCAGTTCTTC
>14|once|TRBJ1-2|TRBV29-1|TRBD1
CSVGGQGVFYGYTF
TGCAGCGTTGGTGGACAGGGGGTTTTCTATGGCTACACCTTC
>17|.|TRBJ2-1|TRBV29-1|TRBD2
CSVEKGLAGGYIDEQFF
TGCAGCGTTGAAAAGGGGCTAGCGGGAGGGTATATCGATGAGCAGTTCTTC
>15|.|TRBJ2-5|TRBV5-5|TRBD2
CASSWTSGKQETQYF
TGTGCCAGCAGTTGGACTAGCGGGAAACAAGAGACCCAGTACTTC
>13|.|TRBJ1-2|TRBV9|.
CASSSGGEGGYTF
TGTGCCAGCAGCTCCGGCGGGGAGGGAGGCTACACCTTC
>14|.|TRBJ1-6|TRBV5-6|.
CASSLFLRNSPLHF
TGTGCCAGCAGCTTGTTCTTGCGGAATTCACCCCTCCACTTT
>15|few|TRBJ2-1|TRBV7-8|.
CASSSRSFVEDEQFF
TGTGCCAGCAGCTCCCGATCTTTCGTGGAGGATGAGCAGTTCTTC
>20|.|TRBJ1-5|TRBV9|TRBD1
CASSARVGQGNYYSNQPQHF
TGTGCCAGCAGCGCGCGAGTTGGACAGGGGAATTATTATAGCAATCAGCCCCAGCATTTT
>16|.|TRBJ2-1|TRBV7-3|TRBD2
CASSLIGASGMDEQFF
TGTGCCAGCAGCTTAATCGGGGCTAGCGGGATGGATGAGCAGTTCTTC
>14|once|TRBJ1-2|TRBV3-1/TRBV3-2|.
CASSHRSVGYGYTF
TGTGCCAGCAGCCACCGAAGCGTGGGCTATGGCTACACCTTC
>14|.|TRBJ1-1|TRBV19|.
CASSIARPNTEAFF
TGTGCCAGTAGTATAGCCAGGCCGAACACTGAAGCTTTCTTT
>15|.|TRBJ1-1|TRBV3-1/TRBV3-2|.
CASSQEGSMNTEAFF
TGTGCCAGCAGCCAAGAGGGCAGCATGAACACTGAAGCTTTCTTT
>16|.|TRBJ2-2|TRBV7-2|TRBD2
CASSPSGTSRTGELFF
TGTGCCAGCAGCCCTTCCGGGACTAGCAGGACCGGGGAGCTGTTTTTT
>15|.|TRBJ2-7|TRBV19|TRBD2
CASSTIAGGSYEQYF
TGTGCCAGTAGCACCATAGCGGGAGGTTCCTACGAGCAGTACTTC
>16|few|TRBJ2-2|TRBV11-3|.
CASSPRPGQNTGELFF
TGTGCCAGCAGCCCCCGTCCGGGACAGAACACCGGGGAGCTGTTTTTT
>15|.|TRBJ2-7|TRBV5-1|.
CASSPLGLAGGEQYF
TGCGCCAGCAGCCCTCTTGGCTTGGCCGGGGGCGAGCAGTACTTC
>14|.|TRBJ2-3|TRBV19|.
CASSIQAGTDTQYF
TGTGCCAGTAGTATTCAGGCGGGGACAGATACGCAGTATTTT
>15|.|TRBJ1-5|TRBV19|.
CASRETENSNQPQHF
TGTGCCAGTAGGGAGACAGAAAATAGCAATCAGCCCCAGCATTTT
>14|.|TRBJ2-1|TRBV10-3|.
CAISESTSSDEQFF
TGTGCCATCAGTGAGTCAACTAGCAGCGATGAGCAGTTCTTC
>15|.|TRBJ1-2|TRBV2|TRBD1
CASRAGQGPYYGYTF
TGTGCCAGCAGGGCGGGACAGGGGCCTTATTATGGCTACACCTTC
>15|few|TRBJ1-1|TRBV14|TRBD1
CASSPRQGEGTEAFF
TGTGCCAGCAGCCCTCGACAGGGAGAGGGAACTGAAGCTTTCTTT
>12|.|TRBJ2-2|TRBV2|.
CASSRNTGELFF
TGTGCCAGCAGTCGGAACACCGGGGAGCTGTTTTTT
>14|.|TRBJ2-1|TRBV7-3|.
CASSLTGAGNEQFF
TGTGCCAGCAGCTTAACGGGAGCTGGGAATGAGCAGTTCTTC
>11|once|TRBJ1-2|TRBV20-1|.
CSAGGRGGYTF
TGCAGTGCAGGGGGTCGGGGTGGCTACACCTTC
>16|.|TRBJ2-2|TRBV11-2|TRBD2
CASSFGLADYTGELFF
TGTGCCAGCAGCTTCGGACTAGCGGATTACACCGGGGAGCTGTTTTTT
>16|.|TRBJ2-2|TRBV19|TRBD2
CASSISGRAGTGELFF
TGTGCCAGTAGTATTAGCGGGAGGGCCGGGACCGGGGAGCTGTTTTTT
>13|.|TRBJ1-4|TRBV6-1|TRBD1
CASSEGQGFELFF
TGTGCCAGCAGTGAGGGACAGGGGTTCGAACTGTTTTTT
>16|.|TRBJ2-3|TRBV7-9|TRBD1
CASSFYGTGNTDTQYF
TGTGCCAGCAGCTTCTACGGGACAGGGAACACAGATACGCAGTATTTT
>15|.|TRBJ1-1|TRBV14|.
CASSPEQGPYTEAFF
TGTGCCAGCAGCCCCGAGCAGGGCCCCTACACTGAAGCTTTCTTT
>16|.|TRBJ1-4|TRBV28|.
CASTSPMGSLNEKLFF
TGTGCCAGCACCTCCCCCATGGGCAGCCTTAATGAAAAACTGTTTTTT
>15|once|TRBJ1-2|TRBV28|TRBD1
CASQLVLLGTGGYTF
TGTGCCAGCCAGTTAGTTCTACTAGGGACAGGCGGGTACACCTTC
>17|.|TRBJ2-5|TRBV30|.
CAWSVRTQVYLQETQYF
TGTGCCTGGAGTGTACGTACACAGGTTTACCTCCAAGAGACCCAGTACTTC
>17|.|TRBJ2-2|TRBV4-2|TRBD1
CASSQGTGTVRTGELFF
TGTGCCAGCAGCCAAGGAACCGGGACAGTGCGAACCGGGGAGCTGTTTTTT
>16|.|TRBJ2-3|TRBV6-1|.
CASSETTGISTDTQYF
TGTGCCAGCAGTGAAACGACAGGAATAAGCACAGATACGCAGTATTTT
>16|.|TRBJ2-2|TRBV7-2|TRBD2
CASSFQPPGLAGELFF
TGTGCCAGCAGCTTCCAGCCCCCGGGACTAGCCGGGGAGCTGTTTTTT
>14|.|TRBJ1-1|TRBV6-5|.
CASSPAGRNTEAFF
TGTGCCAGCAGTCCAGCGGGGCGGAACACTGAAGCTTTCTTT
>14|.|TRBJ1-5|TRBV6-5|TRBD1
CASTSGQGNQPQHF
TGTGCCAGCACCTCCGGACAGGGCAATCAGCCCCAGCATTTT
>15|.|TRBJ1-6|TRBV19|TRBD1
CASSSSGDSNSPLHF
TGTGCCAGTAGTTCGTCGGGGGACAGCAATTCACCCCTCCACTTT
>17|.|TRBJ1-5|TRBV3-1/TRBV3-2|.
CASSQAHRAQGNQPQHF
TGTGCCAGCAGCCAAGCCCACAGGGCCCAGGGAAATCAGCCCCAGCATTTT
>16|.|TRBJ1-1|TRBV6-5|.
CASSYRGGIMNTEAFF
TGTGCCAGCAGTTACCGGGGGGGAATCATGAACACTGAAGCTTTCTTT
>14|.|TRBJ1-6|TRBV28|.
CASSGPMGHSPLHF
TGTGCCAGCAGTGGTCCCATGGGGCATTCACCCCTCCACTTT
>14|.|TRBJ1-1|TRBV5-4|.
CASSNRGARGEAFF
TGTGCCAGCAGCAACCGGGGCGCCAGGGGTGAAGCTTTCTTT
>15|.|TRBJ2-2|TRBV30|TRBD2
CAWTSGSFVTGELFF
TGTGCCTGGACTAGCGGGAGTTTTGTCACCGGGGAGCTGTTTTTT
>15|.|TRBJ1-1|TRBV10-3|.
CATGTPRRPNTEAFF
TGTGCGACTGGGACTCCCCGGAGGCCGAACACTGAAGCTTTCTTT
>15|.|TRBJ1-5|TRBV4-2|.
CASSLSEGSDQPQHF
TGTGCCAGCAGCCTATCGGAAGGCAGCGACCAGCCCCAGCATTTT
>16|.|TRBJ1-5|TRBV30|.
CAWSWAIKGSNQPQHF
TGTGCCTGGAGTTGGGCCATTAAGGGGAGCAATCAGCCCCAGCATTTT
>17|once|TRBJ1-4|TRBV10-1|TRBD1
CASSATPNRGRGEKLFF
TGCGCCAGCAGTGCCACACCAAACAGGGGGCGAGGTGAAAAACTGTTTTTT
>17|.|TRBJ1-2|TRBV7-3|TRBD1
CASSLKVREDRGVDYTF
TGTGCCAGCAGCTTAAAGGTGAGGGAGGACAGGGGCGTGGACTACACCTTC
>19|.|TRBJ2-3|TRBV28|TRBD2
CASSTLGLAGELSTDTQYF
TGTGCCAGCAGCACTCTCGGACTAGCGGGAGAACTAAGCACAGATACGCAGTATTTT
>16|.|TRBJ2-5|TRBV28|TRBD2
CASSLSLAGSRETQYF
TGTGCCAGCAGTTTGTCCCTAGCGGGATCGAGGGAGACCCAGTACTTC
>15|few|TRBJ2-7|TRBV5-1|TRBD2
CASSLATSGAREQYF
TGCGCCAGCAGCTTGGCCACTAGCGGGGCTCGCGAGCAGTACTTC